These 21 T cell receptor beta chains were all obtained from the same sample, sequenced in a study of neurological immune-mediated disorders. TCRdb re-derived calls from the 5' RACE reads in MiXCR, one entry per CDR3 protein. Of more than 20,000 distinct CDR3 sequences in the sample, around 14% are singletons; the top ten hold around 16%. Sequenced: PBMCs. These receptors came from a female donor with HTLV-1-associated myelopathy (HAM/TSP).

There are many counts of this clonotype. The chain links TRBV7-2 to TRBJ1-5; possible D gene TRBD1, 6 bases. This CDR3 has 15 residues. V shed 5 bases and J shed 0 bases, with 11 bases lying between them. Germline CDR1 is SGHTA and CDR2 is FQGNSA. The CDR3 nucleotides read TGTGCCAGCAGCCAGGACAGTAATAGCAATCAGCCCCAGCATTTT. This sequence encodes CASSQDSNSNQPQHF.

There are many counts of this clonotype. J is TRBJ2-1 and V is TRBV5-1; 12 nucleotides line up with TRBD2. Germline V lookup: CDR1 SGHRS, CDR2 YFSETQ. After removal of 4 bases from V and 4 bases from J, the junction contained 6 bases not matched to a gene. The CDR3 is 16 amino acids. CDR3 amino acids: CASSTLAGGEYNEQFF. CDR3 nucleotide sequence: TGCGCCAGCAGCACCCTAGCGGGAGGGGAGTACAATGAGCAGTTCTTC. Full variable domain (remainder filled in from reference TRBV5-1 and TRBJ2-1): KAGVTQTPRYLIKTRGQQVTLSCSPISGHRSVSWYQQTPGQGLQFLFEYFSETQRNKGNFPGRFSGRQFSNSRSEMNVSTLELGDSALYLCASSTLAGGEYNEQFFGPGTRLTVL.

This clonotype was recorded at least ten times. The rearrangement joins TRBV27 to TRBJ1-4; D possibly corresponds to TRBD1 (5 bases). Trimming removed 6 bases from V and 5 bases from J, with 16 bases in between. The CDR3 totals 15 residues. CDR1 is MNHEY, CDR2 SMNVEV, per germline (reference sequence). This CDR3 is CASRREGRPNEKLFF. In nucleotides, the CDR3 is TGTGCCAGCAGAAGAGAGGGACGGCCAAATGAAAAACTGTTTTTT. The complete variable domain, with remaining parts taken from reference TRBV27 and TRBJ1-4, reads EAQVTQNPRYLITVTGKKLTVTCSQNMNHEYMSWYRQDPGLGLRQIYYSMNVEVTDKGDVPEGYKVSRKEKRNFPLILESPSPNQTSLYFCASRREGRPNEKLFFGSGTQLSVL.

In its sample, this clonotype was seen many times. The CDR3 loop is CASSWAGPGDEQYF. The DNA for the CDR3 is TGTGCCAGCAGTTGGGCGGGGCCGGGGGACGAGCAGTACTTC. The rearrangement uses TRBV2 and TRBJ2-7; TRBD2 might be the D (6 bases). CDR1 is SNHLY and CDR2 is FYNNEI in the germline V gene. CDR3 size: 14 residues. Trimming took 5 bases from V and 5 from J, leaving 16 bases between them.

This clonotype was seen at least ten times. The J gene is TRBJ2-2, the V gene TRBV5-1; possibly TRBD1 for D (6 bases). The CDR3 is made up of 16 amino acids. V dropped 4 bases and J dropped 3 bases, with 16 bases sitting between them. Germline V lookup: CDR1 SGHRS, CDR2 YFSETQ. CDR3 coding DNA: TGCGCCAGCAGCCTGGGAGCGGCAGGGGACACCGGGGAGCTGTTTTTT. Protein sequence: CASSLGAAGDTGELFF. Supplemented by reference TRBV5-1 and TRBJ2-2, the full variable domain reads KAGVTQTPRYLIKTRGQQVTLSCSPISGHRSVSWYQQTPGQGLQFLFEYFSETQRNKGNFPGRFSGRQFSNSRSEMNVSTLELGDSALYLCASSLGAAGDTGELFFGEGSRLTVL.

The rearrangement uses TRBV19 and TRBJ1-6; D gene ambiguous. CDR3 size: 13 residues. V was shortened by 3 bases and J by 7 bases, with 7 bases between the two germline ends. Germline V gene lookup returns CDR1 LNHDA and CDR2 SQIVND (reference sequence). For the CDR3, the DNA is TGTGCCAGTAGTATGGGAAGGAATTCACCCCTCCACTTT. Protein: CASSMGRNSPLHF.

At least ten counts were recorded for this clonotype. CDR3 sequence reads: CAISGRGGVAHTGELFF. For the CDR3, the DNA is TGTGCCATCAGTGGCCGCGGAGGGGTTGCGCACACCGGGGAGCTGTTTTTT. The chain recombines TRBV10-3 with TRBJ2-2; D possibly corresponds to TRBD2 (6 bases). Trimming cost V 4 bases and J 3 bases, with 18 bases left between them. Germline V lookup: CDR1 ENHRY, CDR2 SYGVKD. The CDR3 spans 17 residues.

This clonotype was seen repeatedly, ten times or more. The rearrangement links TRBV29-1 to TRBJ2-3; possible D gene TRBD2, 7 bases. The CDR3 covers 14 residues. With 6 bases removed from V and 3 bases from J, the gap between germline ends came to 16 bases. From germline, CDR1 is SQVTM and CDR2 ANQGSEA. DNA of the CDR3: TGCAGCGTGAGAGTCGGGGGGCGTACAGATACGCAGTATTTT. It is translated as CSVRVGGRTDTQYF.

This clonotype was observed many times. The chain is built from TRBV20-1 and TRBJ2-5; D may be TRBD1 (5 bases). The CDR3 spans 11 residues. Germline V lookup: CDR1 DFQATT, CDR2 SNEGSKA (reference sequence). Trimming took 5 bases from V and 4 from J, leaving 8 bases between them. CDR3 nucleotide sequence: TGCAGTGCTTTTAGGGGAGAGACCCAGTACTTC. Protein sequence: CSAFRGETQYF.

This clonotype came up many times. This sequence joins TRBV18 and TRBJ2-5; D remains ambiguous. The V and J ends lost 0 bases and 1 base respectively, with 6 bases between them. Germline CDR1 reads KGHSH; CDR2 reads LQKENI. The CDR3 extends over 14 amino acids. CDR3 bases: TGTGCCAGCTCACCACCGGGTCTCCAAGAGACCCAGTACTTC. Its translation is CASSPPGLQETQYF.

At least ten counts were recorded for this clonotype. The V call is TRBV20-1, the J call TRBJ1-2; TRBD1 might be the D (5 bases). The CDR3 extends over 13 amino acids. Germline CDR1 DFQATT, CDR2 SNEGSKA (reference sequence). V lost 6 bases, J lost 0 bases, and 11 bases lay in between. CDR3 sequence reads: CSAPRGANYGYTF. The CDR3 coding sequence is TGCAGTGCGCCCCGGGGGGCTAACTATGGCTACACCTTC.

This clonotype was seen many times. V is TRBV20-1 and J is TRBJ2-3, with TRBD1 as a possible D gene (6 bases). V lost 0 bases to trimming and J lost 5 bases, with 6 bases between them. The CDR3 has 12 residues. The germline CDR1 and CDR2 sequences are DFQATT and SNEGSKA (reference sequence). The CDR3 DNA reads TGCAGTGCTAGAGAAGGGGGAGATACGCAGTATTTT. Amino acid sequence: CSAREGGDTQYF.

Judged by abundance, this clonotype is medium-sized. The chain recombines TRBV29-1 with TRBJ2-2, with D possibly being TRBD2 (6 bases). V shed 4 bases and J shed 1 base, with 13 bases lying between them. From germline, CDR1 is SQVTM and CDR2 ANQGSEA. The CDR3 loop spans 15 amino acids. The CDR3 is CSVGAGIGNTGELFF. The CDR3 coding sequence is TGCAGCGTTGGGGCGGGGATAGGGAACACCGGGGAGCTGTTTTTT.

This clonotype was counted ten times or more. The rearrangement joins TRBV29-1 to TRBJ1-3; D call uncertain. Germline-derived CDR1 and CDR2 are SQVTM and ANQGSEA. The CDR3 runs to 13 residues. V lost 5 bases and J 0 bases, leaving 8 bases between the germline ends. The CDR3 loop is CSVQEHSGNTIYF. CDR3 DNA: TGCAGCGTTCAGGAGCACTCTGGAAACACCATATATTTT.

The rearrangement links TRBV29-1 to TRBJ2-7, with no clear D. Germline V CDR1 and CDR2: SQVTM, ANQGSEA. Trimming pared 0 bases from V and 0 bases from J, leaving 6 bases between. The CDR3 is 13 residues long. CDR3 region: CSVEEGRSYEQYF. CDR3 nucleotide sequence: TGCAGCGTTGAAGAGGGCCGCTCCTACGAGCAGTACTTC.

This chain joins TRBV2 and TRBJ1-4, with D hard to call. Trimming removed 4 bases from V and 8 bases from J, with 14 bases in between. CDR3 length: 14 residues. Germline values: CDR1 SNHLY, CDR2 FYNNEI. As DNA, the CDR3 is TGTGCCAGCAGTGGTTGGGGAGAGAGAGAAAAACTGTTTTTT. Translation: CASSGWGEREKLFF.

This clonotype was recorded only once. Germline and junction disagree at one end, which may indicate a read error. The chain combines TRBV7-7 with TRBJ2-3; 7 bases align to TRBD1. Germline V gene sequence: CDR1 SSHAT, CDR2 FNYEAQ (reference sequence). CDR3 length equals 14 residues. The CDR3 DNA is TGTGCTAGCAGCTTAGCAGGGGGTCGAGATACGCAGTATTTT. Its translation is CASSLAGGRDTQYF.

Within the sample, this clonotype is medium-sized. CDR3 sequence (DNA): TGCAGTGCTAGAGATCCGACTAGCGGGAGTCTCGACGAGCAGTACTTC. Translated, it gives CSARDPTSGSLDEQYF. This chain links TRBV20-1 with TRBJ2-7; 12 nucleotides match TRBD2. The CDR3 extends over 16 amino acids. The junction had 8 bases not matched to a gene; V was cut back by 0 bases and J by 5 bases. Germline CDR1 is DFQATT and CDR2 is SNEGSKA (reference sequence).

This clonotype was counted at least ten times. The chain employs TRBV12-3 or TRBV12-4 and TRBJ2-3; 14 positions match TRBD2. This CDR3 has 16 amino acids. After removal of 6 bases from V and 4 bases from J, the junction contained 6 bases not matched to a gene. Written as DNA, the CDR3 is TGTGCCAGCAGCCGACTAGCGGGGGGGCCCCCAGATACGCAGTATTTT. Protein product: CASSRLAGGPPDTQYF.

This clonotype has a count of ten or more. The V call is TRBV20-1, the J call TRBJ2-3, with D possibly called TRBD1 or TRBD2 (6 bases each). Germline V gene sequence: CDR1 DFQATT, CDR2 SNEGSKA (reference sequence). The CDR3 contains 15 residues. Trimming removed 6 bases at V and 6 bases at J, with 22 bases between. CDR3 sequence (DNA): TGCAGTGCCCTCATCCGTACGGGGGCGGACGATACGCAGTATTTT. Its translation: CSALIRTGADDTQYF.

In its sample, this clonotype is medium-sized. The chain carries TRBV7-2 and TRBJ2-1; TRBD2 aligns across 9 bases. V shed 3 bases, J shed 6 bases, and the junction held 12 bases outside the gene matches. Germline V gene lookup returns CDR1 SGHTA and CDR2 FQGNSA. The CDR3 is made up of 17 amino acids. The CDR3 spells CASSLGPGLARFNEQFF. The CDR3 DNA follows: TGTGCCAGCAGCTTGGGGCCGGGACTAGCCAGATTCAATGAGCAGTTCTTC.